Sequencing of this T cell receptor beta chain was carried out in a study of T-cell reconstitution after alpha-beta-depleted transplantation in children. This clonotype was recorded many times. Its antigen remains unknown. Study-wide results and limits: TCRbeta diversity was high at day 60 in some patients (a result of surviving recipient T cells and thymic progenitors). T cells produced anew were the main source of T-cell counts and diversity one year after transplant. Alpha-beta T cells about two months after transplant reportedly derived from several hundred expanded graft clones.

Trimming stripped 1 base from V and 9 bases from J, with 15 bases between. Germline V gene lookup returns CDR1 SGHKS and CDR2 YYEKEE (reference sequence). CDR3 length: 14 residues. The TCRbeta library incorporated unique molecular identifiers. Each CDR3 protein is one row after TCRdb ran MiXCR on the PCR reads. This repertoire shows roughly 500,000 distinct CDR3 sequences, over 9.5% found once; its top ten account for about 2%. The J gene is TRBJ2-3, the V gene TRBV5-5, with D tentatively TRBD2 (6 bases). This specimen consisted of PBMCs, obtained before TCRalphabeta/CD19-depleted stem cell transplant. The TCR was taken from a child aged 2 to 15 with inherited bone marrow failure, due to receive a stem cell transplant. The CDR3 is CASSLQLAVETQYF. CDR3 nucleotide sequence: TGTGCCAGCAGCTTGCAGTTAGCGGTGGAGACGCAGTATTTT.